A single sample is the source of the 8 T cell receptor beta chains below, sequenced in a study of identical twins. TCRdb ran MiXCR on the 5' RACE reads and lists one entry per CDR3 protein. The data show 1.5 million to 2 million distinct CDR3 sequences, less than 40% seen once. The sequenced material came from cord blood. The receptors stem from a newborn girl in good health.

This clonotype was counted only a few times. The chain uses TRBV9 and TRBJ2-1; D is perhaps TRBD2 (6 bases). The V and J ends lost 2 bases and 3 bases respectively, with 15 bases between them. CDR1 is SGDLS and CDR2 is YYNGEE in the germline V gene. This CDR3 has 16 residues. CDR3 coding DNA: TGTGCCAGCAGCGTCGGGACTCCTCGGAGCTACAATGAGCAGTTCTTC. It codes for CASSVGTPRSYNEQFF.

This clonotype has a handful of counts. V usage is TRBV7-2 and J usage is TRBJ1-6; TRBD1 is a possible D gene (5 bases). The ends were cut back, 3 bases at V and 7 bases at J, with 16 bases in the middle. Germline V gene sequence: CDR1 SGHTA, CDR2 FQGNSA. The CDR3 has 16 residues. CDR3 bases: TGTGCCAGCAGCTTGGGGTACGGGACGGGAAATTCACCCCTCCACTTT. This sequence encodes CASSLGYGTGNSPLHF.

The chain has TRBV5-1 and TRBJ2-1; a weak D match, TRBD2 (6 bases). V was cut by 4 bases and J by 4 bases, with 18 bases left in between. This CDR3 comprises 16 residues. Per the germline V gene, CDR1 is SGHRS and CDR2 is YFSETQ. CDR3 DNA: TGCGCCAGCAGCGTAAGACAGCTCGGGAGATACAATGAGCAGTTCTTC. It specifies CASSVRQLGRYNEQFF.

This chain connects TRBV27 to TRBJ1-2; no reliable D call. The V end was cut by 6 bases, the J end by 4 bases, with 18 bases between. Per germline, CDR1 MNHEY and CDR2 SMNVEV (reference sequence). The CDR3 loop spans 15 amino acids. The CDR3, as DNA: TGTGCCAGCAGCCTCACTTCGACACTCCCCTATGGCTACACCTTC. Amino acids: CASSLTSTLPYGYTF.

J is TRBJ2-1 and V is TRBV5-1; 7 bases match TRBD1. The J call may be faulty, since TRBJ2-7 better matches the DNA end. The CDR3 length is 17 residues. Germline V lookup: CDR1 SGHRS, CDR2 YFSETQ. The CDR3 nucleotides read TGCGCCAGCAGCATAACCGGGACAGTGGTCTCCTACAATGAGCAGTACTTC. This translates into CASSITGTVVSYNEQYF.

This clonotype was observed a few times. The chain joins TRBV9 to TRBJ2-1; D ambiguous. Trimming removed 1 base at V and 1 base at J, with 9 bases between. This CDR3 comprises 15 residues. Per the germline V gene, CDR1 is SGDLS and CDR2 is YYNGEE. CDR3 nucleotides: TGTGCCAGCAGCGTAAGTGGAGAATCCTACAATGAGCAGTTCTTC. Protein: CASSVSGESYNEQFF.

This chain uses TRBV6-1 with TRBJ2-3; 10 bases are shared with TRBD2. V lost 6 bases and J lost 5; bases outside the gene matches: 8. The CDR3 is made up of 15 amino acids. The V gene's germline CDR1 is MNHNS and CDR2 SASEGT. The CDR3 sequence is CASSPLAGRVDTQYF. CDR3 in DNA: TGTGCCAGCAGCCCACTAGCGGGAAGGGTAGATACGCAGTATTTT.

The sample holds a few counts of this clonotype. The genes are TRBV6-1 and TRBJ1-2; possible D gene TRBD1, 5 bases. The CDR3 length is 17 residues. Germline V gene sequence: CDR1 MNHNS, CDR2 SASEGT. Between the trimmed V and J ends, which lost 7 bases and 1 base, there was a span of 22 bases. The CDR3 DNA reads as TGTGCCAGCACTAAAACGGGGGACCGGACTATTAACTATGGCTACACCTTC. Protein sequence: CASTKTGDRTINYGYTF.